The clone carrying this T cell receptor (beta chain) was observed a handful of times. This CDR3 has 14 amino acids. Looked up from germline, CDR1 is LGHNT and CDR2 is FRNRAP. J was trimmed by 8 bases and V by 6 bases; bases with no gene match: 9. The sample belongs to a study of OX40 agonist ivuxolimab in advanced cancers. Study in general: Ivuxolimab is a fully human IgG2 antibody that activates OX40 (CD134). There were three patients with partial responses, one having hepatocellular carcinoma and two cutaneous melanoma.

Profiling relied on immunoSEQ multiplex PCR, and the TCRdb table lists in-frame clones only, not all of them. The sample includes 50,000 to 65,000 clones, 81% seen only once; the top ten take more than 0.8%. Sequenced here: CD4+ or CD8+ T cells sorted from blood, sampled in a trial of the OX40 agonist ivuxolimab. This sequence joins TRBV12-5 and TRBJ1-2; the match to TRBD1 covers 10 bases. This TCR was recovered from an adult with an advanced solid tumor such as melanoma, head and neck, liver or kidney cancer. The CDR3 DNA is TGTGCTAGTGGGGAATCCGACAGGGGGCGCGGCTACACCTTC. Translated: CASGESDRGRGYTF.